These 23 T cell receptor beta chains share one sample of origin, sequenced in a study of blood T cell repertoires in COVID-19. Produced via immunoSEQ multiplex PCR; TCRdb's table is partial and in-frame only. The profile shows more than 95,000 clones, about 79% of them singletons. The sample consisted of peripheral blood. These receptors were obtained from a woman aged 80 or over with active or convalescent COVID-19.

This clone occurred once. The CDR3 here is CASSRGTGILFQPQHF. The CDR3 nucleotides are TGTGCCAGTAGTAGGGGGACAGGGATCCTTTTTCAGCCCCAGCATTTT. The chain links TRBV19 to TRBJ1-5; the match to TRBD1 covers 9 bases. This CDR3 has 16 residues. With 4 bases clipped from V and 6 bases from J, the junction kept 10 bases outside the gene matches. From germline, CDR1 is LNHDA and CDR2 SQIVND (reference sequence).

This sequence joins TRBV15 and TRBJ1-5; D is unclear. The V and J ends lost 0 bases and 4 bases respectively, with 10 bases between them. CDR3 length equals 15 residues. Germline CDR1 reads LNHNV; CDR2 reads YYDKDF (reference sequence). The CDR3 sequence is CATSRDGRGNQPQHF. CDR3 bases: TGTGCCACCAGCAGAGACGGTCGGGGAAATCAGCCCCAGCATTTT.

This sequence joins TRBV3-1 (or the pseudogene TRBV3-2) and TRBJ2-3, with 7 bases lining up with TRBD2. V shed 2 bases and J 6 bases; nucleotides not matched to a gene: 5. The CDR3 totals 14 residues. Germline V gives CDR1 LGHDT, CDR2 YNNKEL (reference sequence). For the CDR3, the DNA is TGTGCCAGCAGCCAAATGGGGGGGACCGATACGCAGTATTTT. Translated, it gives CASSQMGGTDTQYF.

This clone came up a few times. The chain employs TRBV28 and TRBJ1-3; weak D call: TRBD1 (6 bases). Germline CDR1 reads MDHEN; CDR2 reads SYDVKM. The CDR3 totals 17 residues. The V gene lost 5 bases and the J gene lost 0 bases, with 17 bases spanning the gap. The CDR3 loop reads CASSRPLTGFSGNTIYF. The DNA of the CDR3 is TGTGCCAGCAGTCGACCCCTGACAGGCTTCTCTGGAAACACCATATATTTT.

In nucleotides, the CDR3 is TGCGCCCGCGGGGCCCGCGGGGGGGAGACCCAGTACTTC. Protein sequence: CARGARGGETQYF. This chain uses TRBV5-1 with TRBJ2-5; 8 bases are shared with TRBD2. Losses at the gene ends were 10 bases for V and 5 bases for J; bases not matched to a gene: 10. CDR1 and CDR2 from the germline V gene are SGHRS and YFSETQ. The CDR3 contains 13 residues.

V gene TRBV30 combines with J gene TRBJ1-1, with 8 bases lining up with TRBD1. Unmatched junction bases numbered 5, after V lost 8 bases and J lost 0 bases. The CDR3 has 13 residues. CDR1 and CDR2 (germline): GTSNPN, SVGIG (reference sequence). CDR3 region: CARQDRVNTEAFF. The CDR3 DNA reads as TGTGCCCGACAGGACAGGGTGAACACTGAAGCTTTCTTT.

In DNA form, the CDR3 reads TGTGCCAGCAGCCGATTTACAGGGAACACTGAAGCTTTCTTT. As protein: CASSRFTGNTEAFF. The chain recombines TRBV16 with TRBJ1-1; D perhaps matches TRBD1 (5 bases). Trimming cost V 4 bases and J 1 base, with 10 bases left between them. CDR3 length equals 14 residues. The V gene's germline CDR1 is KGHSY and CDR2 FQNENV. Combining the CDR3 with reference TRBV16 and TRBJ1-1 gives the whole variable domain GEEVAQTPKHLVRGEGQKAKLYCAPIKGHSYVFWYQQVLKNEFKFLISFQNENVFDETGMPKERFSAKCLPNSPCSLEIQATKLEDSAVYFCASSRFTGNTEAFFGQGTRLTVV.

This clone has just one count. The gene calls are TRBV13 and TRBJ1-6; D is perhaps TRBD1 (5 bases). In germline, CDR1 is PRHDT, CDR2 FYEKMQ (reference sequence). The V gene lost 5 bases and the J gene lost 13 bases, with 12 bases spanning the gap. The CDR3 contains 12 residues. This chain's CDR3 is CASSLQGLPLHF. The CDR3 bases are TGTGCCAGCAGCCTGCAGGGATTGCCCCTCCACTTT.

J is TRBJ1-2 and V is TRBV29-1; D unresolved. Germline loops: CDR1 SQVTM, CDR2 ANQGSEA. The germline V and J ends were trimmed by 2 bases and 0 bases, with 7 bases remaining between them. The CDR3 totals 13 residues. CDR3 region: CSVERRSNYGYTF. DNA for the CDR3: TGCAGCGTTGAACGCAGGTCTAACTATGGCTACACCTTC.

V gene TRBV28 combines with J gene TRBJ1-3; 9 nucleotides agree with TRBD1. Germline lookup yields CDR1 MDHEN and CDR2 SYDVKM. V was clipped by 6 bases and J by 2 bases; unmatched bases: 2. The CDR3 covers 14 residues. DNA for the CDR3: TGTGCCAGCAGGGGGACAGGGCCTGGAAACACCATATATTTT. Protein product: CASRGTGPGNTIYF. The whole variable domain, filled in from reference TRBV28 and TRBJ1-3, reads DVKVTQSSRYLVKRTGEKVFLECVQDMDHENMFWYRQDPGLGLRLIYFSYDVKMKEKGDIPEGYSVSREKKERFSLILESASTNQTSMYLCASRGTGPGNTIYFGEGSWLTVV.

This clone was detected a few times. This chain's CDR3 is CASSLQGGANEKLFF. CDR3 bases: TGTGCCAGCAGTTTACAGGGAGGGGCTAATGAAAAACTGTTTTTT. V and J are TRBV28 and TRBJ1-4, with D perhaps matching TRBD1 (5 bases). Trimming took off 2 bases at V and 3 bases at J, with 10 bases between the two ends. CDR3 size: 15 residues. Germline V gene lookup returns CDR1 MDHEN and CDR2 SYDVKM.

The CDR3 spells CASSPAGGLGETQYF. DNA of the CDR3: TGTGCCAGCAGCCCAGCGGGAGGGCTTGGGGAGACCCAGTACTTC. V is TRBV7-3 and J is TRBJ2-5; 10 bases map to TRBD2. Germline assignment: CDR1 SGHTA and CDR2 FQGTGA. The V gene end was trimmed by 5 bases and the J gene end by 5 bases; junction bases not matched to a gene: 8. This CDR3 spans 15 amino acids.

The V gene is TRBV9, the J gene TRBJ2-3; TRBD2 agrees at 9 bases. The junction had 5 bases not matched to a gene; V was cut back by 0 bases and J by 3 bases. The CDR3 consists of 16 residues. Per the germline V gene, CDR1 is SGDLS and CDR2 is YYNGEE. The CDR3: CASSVEAGGGTDTQYF. The CDR3 DNA sequence: TGTGCCAGCAGCGTAGAAGCGGGAGGCGGGACAGATACGCAGTATTTT.

The chain has TRBV5-6 and TRBJ1-2; 8 nucleotides align to TRBD1. The CDR3 covers 15 residues. Trimming cost V 4 bases and J 2 bases; bases outside gene matches: 7. Germline CDR1 reads SGHDT; CDR2 reads YYEEEE. For the CDR3, the DNA is TGTGCCAGCAGCGTGGGACAGGATCTGAACTATGGCTACACCTTC. It specifies CASSVGQDLNYGYTF.

This rearrangement joins TRBV29-1 to TRBJ2-1; TRBD2 aligns across 11 bases. CDR3 size: 12 residues. CDR1 and CDR2 from the germline V gene are SQVTM and ANQGSEA. With 5 bases clipped from V and 9 bases from J, the junction kept 3 bases outside the gene matches. The CDR3 region is CSVPGTSGEQFF. The CDR3 DNA reads TGCAGCGTTCCCGGGACTAGCGGTGAGCAGTTCTTC.

This rearrangement joins TRBV5-1 to TRBJ2-6; D may be TRBD1 (5 bases). The V and J ends lost 0 bases and 1 base respectively, with 11 bases between them. The CDR3 extends over 17 amino acids. CDR1 and CDR2 from the germline V gene are SGHRS and YFSETQ. CDR3 protein: CASSLAARASGANVLTF. CDR3 bases: TGCGCCAGCAGCTTGGCCGCCAGGGCATCTGGGGCCAACGTCCTGACTTTC. The variable domain in full, completed from reference TRBV5-1 and TRBJ2-6, reads KAGVTQTPRYLIKTRGQQVTLSCSPISGHRSVSWYQQTPGQGLQFLFEYFSETQRNKGNFPGRFSGRQFSNSRSEMNVSTLELGDSALYLCASSLAARASGANVLTFGAGSRLTVL.

This clone showed up just a few times. The V call is TRBV5-5, the J call TRBJ2-7; perhaps TRBD2 as D (6 bases). The CDR3 is 12 residues long. The germline V gene encodes CDR1 SGHKS and CDR2 YYEKEE (reference sequence). V dropped 4 bases and J dropped 6 bases, with 11 bases sitting between them. CDR3 coding DNA: TGTGCCAGCAGCCAGGACTATTTCGAGCAGTACTTC. Protein sequence: CASSQDYFEQYF.

This sequence joins TRBV5-3 and TRBJ2-1, with 9 positions matching TRBD2. TRBV5-3 is annotated as an ORF whose role is uncertain. The CDR3 is 16 residues long. V was clipped by 4 bases and J by 6 bases; unmatched bases: 11. Here the CDR3 reads CARSPDGRGGLNEQFF. DNA of the CDR3: TGTGCCAGAAGCCCGGACGGGCGGGGGGGCCTCAATGAGCAGTTCTTC.

V gene TRBV19 combines with J gene TRBJ1-1; D remains unclear. CDR1 is LNHDA, CDR2 SQIVND, per germline (reference sequence). The CDR3 consists of 13 residues. Trimming left V 2 bases short and J 4 bases short, with 8 bases between. For the CDR3, the DNA is TGTGCCAGTAGTATATGGGGAGGCACTGAAGCTTTCTTT. Protein sequence: CASSIWGGTEAFF.

This chain joins TRBV7-6 and TRBJ2-7; D might be TRBD1 (5 bases). Germline loops: CDR1 SGHVS, CDR2 FNYEAQ. V was shortened by 3 bases and J by 2 bases, with 14 bases between the two germline ends. This CDR3 has 15 amino acids. This CDR3 is CASSLALTETYEQYF. Here the CDR3 DNA reads TGTGCCAGCAGCTTGGCTTTGACAGAGACCTACGAGCAGTACTTC.

This chain joins TRBV11-3 and TRBJ2-3, with 7 bases matching TRBD2. J gave up 5 bases and V 1 base, and 6 bases lay outside the gene matches. The CDR3 is 15 amino acids. Germline assignment: CDR1 SGHNT and CDR2 YENEEA. The CDR3 region is CASSLVAGAVDTQYF. The CDR3 DNA reads TGTGCCAGCAGCTTAGTTGCGGGAGCTGTAGATACGCAGTATTTT.

This clone was seen at least ten times. This chain uses TRBV9 with TRBJ1-6, with 7 bases that match TRBD1. This CDR3 spans 16 amino acids. Germline CDR1 and CDR2: SGDLS and YYNGEE. The trim removed 2 bases at V and 0 bases at J, leaving 2 bases unmatched. This CDR3 is CASSVWDSSYNSPLHF. As DNA, the CDR3 is TGTGCCAGCAGCGTTTGGGACAGCTCCTATAATTCACCCCTCCACTTT.

This chain links TRBV6-5 with TRBJ1-1; D not resolved. CDR3 length: 14 amino acids. CDR1 is MNHEY and CDR2 is SVGAGI in the germline V gene. V lost 1 base to trimming and J lost 4 bases, with 10 bases between them. The CDR3 DNA reads TGTGCCAGCAGTTACTTAGACGGGATCACTGAAGCTTTCTTT. This translates into CASSYLDGITEAFF.